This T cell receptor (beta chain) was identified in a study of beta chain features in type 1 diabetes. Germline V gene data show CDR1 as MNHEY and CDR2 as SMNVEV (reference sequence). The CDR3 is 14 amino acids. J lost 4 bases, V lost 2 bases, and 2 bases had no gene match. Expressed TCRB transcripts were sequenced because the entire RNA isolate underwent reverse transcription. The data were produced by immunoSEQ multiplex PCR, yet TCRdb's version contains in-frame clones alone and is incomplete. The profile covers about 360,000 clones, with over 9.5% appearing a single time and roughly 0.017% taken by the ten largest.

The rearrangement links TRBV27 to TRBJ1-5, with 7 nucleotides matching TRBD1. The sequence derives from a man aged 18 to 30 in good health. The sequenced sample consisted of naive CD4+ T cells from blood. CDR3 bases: TGTGCCAGCAGTTTACGACAGGGAAATCAGCCCCAGCATTTT. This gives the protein CASSLRQGNQPQHF.